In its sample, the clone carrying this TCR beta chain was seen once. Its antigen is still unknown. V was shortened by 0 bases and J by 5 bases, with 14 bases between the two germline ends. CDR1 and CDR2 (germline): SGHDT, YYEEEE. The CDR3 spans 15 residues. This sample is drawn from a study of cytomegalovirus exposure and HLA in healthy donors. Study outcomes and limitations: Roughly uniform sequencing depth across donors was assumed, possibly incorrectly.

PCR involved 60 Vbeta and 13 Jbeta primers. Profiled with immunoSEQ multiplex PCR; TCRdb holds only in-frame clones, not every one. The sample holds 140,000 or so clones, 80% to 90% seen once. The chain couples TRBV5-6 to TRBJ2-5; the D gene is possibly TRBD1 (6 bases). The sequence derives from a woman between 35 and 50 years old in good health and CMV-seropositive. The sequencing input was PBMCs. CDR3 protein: CASSLEGRGRETQYF. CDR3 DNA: TGTGCCAGCAGCTTGGAGGGCAGGGGCCGTGAGACCCAGTACTTC.